This T cell receptor (beta chain) was retrieved from a study of blood T cell repertoires in COVID-19. The wider study: T cells, B-cell-depleted T cells, or PBMCs provided the cDNA or gDNA that served as material.

The CDR3 is made up of 14 amino acids. V shed 0 bases and J shed 6 bases, with 11 bases lying between them. The V gene's germline CDR1 is GTSNPN and CDR2 SVGIG (reference sequence). The table lists this clone with a count of one. How the authors handled the data: Reference gene primer amplification gave nucleated cell count estimates. Libraries were prepared by immunoSEQ multiplex PCR; TCRdb keeps only in-frame clonotypes and omits some of them. Clonal size and the V and J genes are those of that table, whereas D and trimming came from the DNA. The sample has 55,000 or so clones, about 83% seen once. The sample was peripheral blood. V gene TRBV30 combines with J gene TRBJ2-2, with D possibly matching TRBD2 (5 bases). This TCR was recovered from a woman in her fifties or sixties with COVID-19, enrolled during active disease. The CDR3 coding sequence is TGTGCCTGGAGTGTAATACGGGATGCCGGGGAGCTGTTTTTT. This sequence encodes CAWSVIRDAGELFF.